This T cell receptor beta chain was documented in a study of T cell repertoires in cytomegalovirus infection. Study-level background: Public signatures in TCR beta pointed to CMV infection and matching HLA type. The study, taken as a whole, reports: In two of eight donors, the top clonotype was HLA-C-restricted CMV-specific. Using cumulative public TCR beta family frequency, the authors identified those who carried CMV together with the relevant HLA.

The CDR3 runs 14 residues. CDR1 and CDR2 from the germline V gene are SGHRS and YFSETQ. The junction had 3 bases not matched to a gene; V was cut back by 4 bases and J by 4 bases. TCRdb analysed the reads with MiXCR anew, one entry per CDR3 protein. The sample has around 190,000 distinct CDR3 sequences, over 13% seen once; the top ten hold about a quarter. This clonotype has only a few counts. As yet, its antigen is unknown. This receptor was identified in a human donor in good health (CMV status not recorded). Some clones in this sample may be carry-over from other donors' samples. The J gene is TRBJ2-7, the V gene TRBV5-1, with 12 bases identical to TRBD2. Specimen: PBMCs. The CDR3 loop is CASSTGLAGYEQYF. The CDR3 region has the DNA TGCGCCAGCAGCACCGGACTAGCGGGGTACGAGCAGTACTTC.